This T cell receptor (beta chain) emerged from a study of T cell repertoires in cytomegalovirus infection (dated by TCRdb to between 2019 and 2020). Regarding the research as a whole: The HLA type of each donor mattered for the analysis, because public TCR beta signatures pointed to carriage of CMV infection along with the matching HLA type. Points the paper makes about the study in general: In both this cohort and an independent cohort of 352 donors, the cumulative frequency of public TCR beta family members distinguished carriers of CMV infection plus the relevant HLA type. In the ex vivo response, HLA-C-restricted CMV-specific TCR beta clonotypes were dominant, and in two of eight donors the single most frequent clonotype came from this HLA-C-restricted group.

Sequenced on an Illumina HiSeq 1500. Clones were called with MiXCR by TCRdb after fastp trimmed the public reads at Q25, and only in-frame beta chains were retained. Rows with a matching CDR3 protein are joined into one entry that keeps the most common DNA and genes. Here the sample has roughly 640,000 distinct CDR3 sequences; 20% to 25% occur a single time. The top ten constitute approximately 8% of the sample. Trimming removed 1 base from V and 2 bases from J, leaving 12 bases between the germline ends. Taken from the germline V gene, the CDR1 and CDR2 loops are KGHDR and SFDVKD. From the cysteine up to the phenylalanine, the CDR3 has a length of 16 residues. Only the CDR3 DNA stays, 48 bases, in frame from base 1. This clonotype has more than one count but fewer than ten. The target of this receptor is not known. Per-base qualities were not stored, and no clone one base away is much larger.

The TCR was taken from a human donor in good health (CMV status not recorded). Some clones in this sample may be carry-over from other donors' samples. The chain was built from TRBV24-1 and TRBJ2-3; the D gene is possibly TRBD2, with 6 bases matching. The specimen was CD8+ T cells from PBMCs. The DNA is TGTGCCACCAGTGATTTTGGGAGGCATTCCACAGATACGCAGTATTTT. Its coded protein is CATSDFGRHSTDTQYF.